This T cell receptor (beta chain) originates from a study of neurological immune-mediated disorders. Study-level results: The absence of any CDR3 amino acid sequence shared by expanded clones across subjects suggests that repertoires were private in all groups.

This clonotype came up many times. The antigen remains unidentified. Synthesis of cDNA was carried out by template-switch 5'RACE. The reaction used 10-nucleotide random UMIs. The output of every sequencing run exceeded 190 million TCR-beta sequences, derived from 15-18 subjects. TCRdb fed the 5' RACE reads into MiXCR, producing one record per CDR3 protein. The repertoire includes under 130,000 distinct CDR3 sequences, more than 10% of them detected once, and around 3.1% sits in the top ten. Time point in this sample: longitudinal time-point 3. PBMCs stored at -80 C, 2 million in total, were the source of the unsorted libraries. CDR1 is SGHAT, CDR2 FQNNGV, per germline. V shed 3 bases and J 2 bases; nucleotides not matched to a gene: 4. The CDR3 length is 15 residues.

The sample taken for sequencing was PBMCs. The chain links TRBV11-2 to TRBJ2-7; TRBD1 aligns across 10 bases. This receptor was identified in a female donor with HTLV-1-associated myelopathy (HAM/TSP). The CDR3 loop reads CASSLTGGPTYEQYF. CDR3 sequence (DNA): TGTGCCAGCAGCTTGACAGGGGGCCCCACCTACGAGCAGTACTTC.